Listed below are T cell receptor beta chains from one sample, sequenced in a study of lung T cells in sarcoidosis with Löfgren's syndrome. TCRdb fed the reads into MiXCR, producing one record per CDR3 protein. The repertoire holds some 9,800 distinct CDR3 sequences, with about 20% as singletons. The sequenced sample consisted of CD4+ T cells from bronchoalveolar lavage. These receptors all come from a human donor with sarcoidosis (Löfgren's syndrome or another form), or a control subject (not recorded which). Both conserved end residues are part of each CDR3. Fields, in order: J gene, V gene, CDR3 protein.

TRBJ2-5	TRBV5-1	CASSPGTDQETQYF
TRBJ2-2	TRBV14	CASSQLPTGELFF
TRBJ1-5	TRBV27	CASSALYGAGQPQHF
TRBJ1-2	TRBV5-6	CASTRRTDGYTF
TRBJ2-1	TRBV18	CASSPGQGRTKQEFF
TRBJ2-5	TRBV5-4	CASSLAPVETQYF
TRBJ2-5	TRBV5-5	CASKYSVPDPQETQYF
TRBJ1-4	TRBV20-1	CSAPVDHNEKLFF
TRBJ2-7	TRBV6-6	CASSYPDVGYEQYF
TRBJ1-2	TRBV4-2	CASSQDMAPGYGYTF
TRBJ2-1	TRBV20-1	CSAVLSGDEQFF
TRBJ1-1	TRBV11-2	CASSSGTGGTEAFF
TRBJ2-3	TRBV5-1	CASSLDGQGAGDTQYF
TRBJ2-2	TRBV29-1	CSVRDRVNTGELFF
TRBJ2-7	TRBV2	CASSQKVEQYF
TRBJ2-5	TRBV5-1	CASSLAPGTGAQETQYF
TRBJ1-3	TRBV2	CASSLRLAGNTIYF
TRBJ2-1	TRBV11-2	CASSLDLASGMRFF
TRBJ1-4	TRBV28	CATLGGFENEKLFF
TRBJ1-5	TRBV29-1	CSVAQGTGQPQHF
TRBJ2-5	TRBV28	CASTQGGQETQYF
TRBJ1-5	TRBV2	CASSEAGGPYSNQPQHF
TRBJ1-1	TRBV19	CASSIKENTEAFF
TRBJ1-5	TRBV28	CASSSPGSNQPQHF
TRBJ2-7	TRBV10-1	CASSPRTSSPIEQYF
TRBJ2-3	TRBV6-1	CASSDLQGTDTQYF
TRBJ2-3	TRBV19	CASSYVPGQRTDTQYF
TRBJ2-3	TRBV11-1	CASSRAGGPIDTQYF
TRBJ2-1	TRBV7-3	CASSSRGLSGNEQFF
TRBJ1-4	TRBV3-1	CASSFQGTEKMFF
TRBJ2-3	TRBV9	CASSERGDTQYF
TRBJ1-1	TRBV5-1	CASSLEPEENTEAFF
TRBJ1-1	TRBV4-2	CASSLGTGDTEAFF
TRBJ2-3	TRBV6-1	CASRKALGGRFTDTQYF
TRBJ2-1	TRBV20-1	CSASGIAVYEQFF
TRBJ2-3	TRBV24-1	CATSEFDRGPQYF
TRBJ2-2	TRBV12-3/TRBV12-4	CASAGWRGNTGELFF
TRBJ2-1	TRBV28	CASSLFYEQFF
TRBJ2-4	TRBV20-1	CSAPTSGARLAKNIQYF
TRBJ2-1	TRBV24-1	CATSDQWGYNEQFF
TRBJ2-5	TRBV18	CASSPGEETQYF
TRBJ2-5	TRBV7-9	CASSFSVQETQYF
TRBJ2-5	TRBV20-1	CSARVALAGLETQYF
TRBJ2-7	TRBV13	CASSSIGTGTYEQYF
TRBJ2-5	TRBV3-1	CASSQEALSRGLETQYF
TRBJ2-1	TRBV6-1	CASTSPKYNEQFF
TRBJ2-3	TRBV11-3	CASSSGGVTDTQYF
TRBJ2-1	TRBV12-3/TRBV12-4	CASSLVAVERFF
TRBJ2-3	TRBV6-1	CASRASGTDTQYF
TRBJ2-7	TRBV28	CASSGRDSYEQYF
TRBJ1-3	TRBV5-1	CASSQTLTGYSGNTIYF
TRBJ2-1	TRBV12-3/TRBV12-4	CASSIGGGNEQFF
TRBJ2-7	TRBV20-1	CSAATGGTSYEQYF
TRBJ1-3	TRBV6-1	CASSQDRSGNTIYF
TRBJ1-1	TRBV10-3	CAISEGQKNTEAFF
TRBJ2-5	TRBV5-4	CASSGRSQETQYF
TRBJ1-2	TRBV20-1	CSARRPGTAIEGGYTF
TRBJ2-2	TRBV9	CASSVGPHNANTGELFF
TRBJ1-2	TRBV5-6	CASRTPRDGSYGCTF